The 9 T cell receptor beta chains given below trace back to one sample, sequenced in a study of blood T cell repertoires in COVID-19. Profiling relied on immunoSEQ multiplex PCR, and the TCRdb table lists in-frame clones only, not all of them. The sample lists 150,000 to 200,000 clones, roughly nine tenths seen once, with roughly 11% in the top ten. The sequencing sample was made of peripheral blood. The receptors derive from a woman in her sixties with COVID-19, enrolled during active disease.

The rearrangement joins TRBV14 to TRBJ2-7, with D maybe TRBD2 (5 bases). V lost 4 bases to trimming and J lost 6 bases, with 13 bases between them. CDR1 and CDR2 from the germline V gene are SGHDN and FVKESK. This CDR3 is built from 13 residues. CDR3 bases: TGTGCCAGCAGCCCCGGGATAAGTCGCGAGCAGTACTTC. Translated, it gives CASSPGISREQYF.

The chain recombines TRBV27 with TRBJ2-7; tentative D call: TRBD1 (6 bases). CDR1 MNHEY and CDR2 SMNVEV come from the germline V gene (reference sequence). The CDR3 contains 14 residues. The ends were cut back, 2 bases at V and 1 base at J, with 9 bases in the middle. The CDR3 DNA reads as TGTGCCAGCAGTTTAATTGGGACATCCTACGAGCAGTACTTC. Its translation is CASSLIGTSYEQYF.

V gene TRBV7-3 combines with J gene TRBJ2-3; D call uncertain. The ends were cut back, 5 bases at V and 1 base at J, with 10 bases in the middle. This CDR3 region has 14 residues. Germline V gives CDR1 SGHTA, CDR2 FQGTGA. In nucleotides, the CDR3 is TGTGCCAGCAGCCCCGGTGGTGGCACAGATACGCAGTATTTT. This gives the protein CASSPGGGTDTQYF.

V usage is TRBV9 and J usage is TRBJ2-7, with 9 bases fitting TRBD2. With 1 base clipped from V and 2 bases from J, the junction kept 7 bases outside the gene matches. This CDR3 comprises 16 residues. Germline V gene lookup returns CDR1 SGDLS and CDR2 YYNGEE. CDR3 region: CASSVSGGRGTYEQYF. DNA for the CDR3: TGTGCCAGCAGCGTATCTGGCGGGAGGGGAACCTACGAGCAGTACTTC.

The chain employs TRBV5-1 and TRBJ2-7; the D gene is possibly TRBD2 (6 bases). Germline CDR1 and CDR2: SGHRS and YFSETQ. Trimming removed 4 bases at V and 0 bases at J, with 14 bases between. CDR3 length: 15 residues. The CDR3 DNA is TGCGCCAGCAGCAATCTAGCGTCAAGCTCCTACGAGCAGTACTTC. It codes for CASSNLASSSYEQYF.

The chain is built from TRBV19 and TRBJ1-1; D ambiguous. Trimming shortened V by 5 bases and J by 0 bases, and 7 bases separated the two germline ends. Germline V CDR1 and CDR2: LNHDA, SQIVND (reference sequence). This CDR3 spans 13 amino acids. Here the CDR3 DNA reads TGTGCCAGTAGTGTCGGTTTGAACACTGAAGCTTTCTTT. As protein: CASSVGLNTEAFF.

In its sample, this clone was seen once. The same CDR3 arises from other DNA sequences in this sample as well. This rearrangement joins TRBV20-1 to TRBJ2-5; tentative D call: TRBD1 (5 bases). Germline CDR1 is DFQATT and CDR2 is SNEGSKA (reference sequence). This CDR3 comprises 11 residues. The germline V and J ends were trimmed by 2 bases and 5 bases, with 6 bases remaining between them. The CDR3 nucleotides read TGCAGTGCTAGACCAGGGGAGACCCAGTACTTC. Protein: CSARPGETQYF.

The genes are TRBV3-1 (or the pseudogene TRBV3-2) and TRBJ1-1, with D unresolved. This CDR3 region has 16 residues. Trimming removed 0 bases at V and 1 base at J, with 12 bases between. Germline CDR1 LGHDT, CDR2 YNNKEL (reference sequence). DNA for the CDR3: TGTGCCAGCAGCCAAGAGAACAGCAATCAGAACACTGAAGCTTTCTTT. Translation gives CASSQENSNQNTEAFF.

This sequence joins TRBV4-1 and TRBJ1-5; D gene ambiguous. Germline V gene sequence: CDR1 MGHRA, CDR2 YSYEKL. The length of the CDR3 is 15 residues. The V end lost 4 bases, the J end lost 2 bases, and 12 bases lay between the germline ends. Here the CDR3 DNA reads TGCGCCAGCAGCCGTCTTCCGAGGGGCAATCAGCCCCAGCATTTT. This sequence encodes CASSRLPRGNQPQHF.